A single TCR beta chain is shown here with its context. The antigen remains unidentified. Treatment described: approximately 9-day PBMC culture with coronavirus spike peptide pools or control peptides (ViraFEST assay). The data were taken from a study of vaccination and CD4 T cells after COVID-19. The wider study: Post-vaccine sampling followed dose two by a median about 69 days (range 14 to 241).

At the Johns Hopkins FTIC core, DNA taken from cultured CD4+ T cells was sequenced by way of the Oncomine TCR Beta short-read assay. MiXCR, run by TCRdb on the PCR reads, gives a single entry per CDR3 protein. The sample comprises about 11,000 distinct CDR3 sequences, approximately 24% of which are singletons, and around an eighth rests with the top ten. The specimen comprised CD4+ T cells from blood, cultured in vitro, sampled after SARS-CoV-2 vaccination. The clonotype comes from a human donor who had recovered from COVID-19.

CDR3 bases: TGCGCCAGCAGCTGGGTGCGTCGCTCCTACAATGAGCAGTTCTTC. Encoded protein: CASSWVRRSYNEQFF. The J gene is TRBJ2-1, the V gene TRBV5-1; D unclear. Trimming pared 3 bases from V and 0 bases from J, leaving 10 bases between. Germline CDR1 is SGHRS and CDR2 is YFSETQ. The CDR3 has 15 residues.